A selection of T cell receptor beta chains follows, all from one sample in a study of T cells in Graves' hyperthyroidism and ophthalmopathy. In TCRdb, the multiplex PCR reads were re-called with MiXCR into one record per CDR3 protein. The table includes 300,000 to 450,000 distinct CDR3 sequences, approximately 15% detected once. Sequencing was carried out using blood. The receptor set was obtained from a young woman with Graves' hyperthyroidism that later progressed to Graves' ophthalmopathy. Each CDR3 is given with its conserved first and last residue. Each record gives: CDR3 protein, CDR3 DNA, J gene, D gene, clone size, V gene. A D gene is named only where the DNA matches it firmly. For some rows the clone size is stated as once, few or many, or as a class when expanded; others skip it.

CDR3 protein: CASLLRTYEQYF
CDR3 DNA: TGTGCCAGCCTATTAAGAACCTACGAGCAGTACTTC
J gene: TRBJ2-7
D gene: NA
clone size: many
V gene: TRBV2

CDR3 protein: CSVELDRGGSSYEQYF
CDR3 DNA: TGCAGCGTCGAATTGGACCGCGGAGGGAGCTCCTACGAGCAGTACTTC
J gene: TRBJ2-7
D gene: NA
clone size: NA
V gene: TRBV29-1

CDR3 protein: CASSQGVRGYNEQFF
CDR3 DNA: TGTGCCAGCAGCCAAGGTGTGAGGGGCTACAATGAGCAGTTCTTC
J gene: TRBJ2-1
D gene: NA
clone size: many
V gene: TRBV14

CDR3 protein: CSAVSQEYNEQFF
CDR3 DNA: TGCAGTGCCGTCTCCCAAGAATACAATGAGCAGTTCTTC
J gene: TRBJ2-1
D gene: NA
clone size: many
V gene: TRBV20-1

CDR3 protein: CASSPGVIGGDSYNEQFF
CDR3 DNA: TGTGCCAGCAGCCCAGGGGTGATCGGCGGGGATTCCTACAATGAGCAGTTCTTC
J gene: TRBJ2-1
D gene: NA
clone size: few
V gene: TRBV13

CDR3 protein: CASSQGTAETQYF
CDR3 DNA: TGTGCCAGCAGCCAAGGGACAGCCGAGACCCAGTACTTC
J gene: TRBJ2-5
D gene: NA
clone size: NA
V gene: TRBV3-1

CDR3 protein: CAVLGENTDTQYF
CDR3 DNA: TGTGCCGTGCTGGGCGAGAACACAGATACGCAGTATTTT
J gene: TRBJ2-3
D gene: NA
clone size: few
V gene: TRBV2

CDR3 protein: CASSEFSGASTDTQYF
CDR3 DNA: TGTGCCAGCAGTGAGTTTAGCGGGGCTAGCACAGATACGCAGTATTTT
J gene: TRBJ2-3
D gene: TRBD2
clone size: NA
V gene: TRBV25-1

CDR3 protein: CSVPGQGNYGYTF
CDR3 DNA: TGCAGTGTACCGGGACAGGGCAACTATGGCTACACCTTC
J gene: TRBJ1-2
D gene: TRBD1
clone size: NA
V gene: TRBV20-1

CDR3 protein: CASSYSGITQPQHF
CDR3 DNA: TGTGCCAGCAGTTACTCGGGGATCACTCAGCCCCAGCATTTT
J gene: TRBJ1-5
D gene: NA
clone size: many
V gene: TRBV6-2/TRBV6-3

CDR3 protein: CVSSFNLGGRTSYNEQFF
CDR3 DNA: TGTGTCAGCAGTTTTAATCTGGGCGGGAGGACCTCCTACAATGAGCAGTTCTTC
J gene: TRBJ2-1
D gene: TRBD2
clone size: NA
V gene: TRBV28

CDR3 protein: CASSVGGRVSNEQFF
CDR3 DNA: TGTGCCAGCAGCGTAGGCGGCCGTGTGAGCAATGAGCAGTTCTTC
J gene: TRBJ2-1
D gene: NA
clone size: few
V gene: TRBV9